This entry lists 28 T cell receptor beta chains sequenced from one sample in a study of T cell clonality in common variable immunodeficiency. Sequencing was performed with immunoSEQ multiplex PCR; in TCRdb, only in-frame clones are kept and a portion is missing. The table lists 45,000 to 70,000 clones, with no singletons. The specimen sequenced was peripheral blood mononuclear cells. The receptors were gathered from a person aged 18 to 75 in good health.

This clone was seen ten or more times. The CDR3 extends 3 residues past the end of the read, so its final part is completed from the germline J gene. The gene calls are TRBV5-1 and TRBJ1-4; D is undetermined. Germline V gene lookup returns CDR1 SGHRS and CDR2 YFSETQ. CDR3 length: 13 residues. Trimming removed 0 bases from V and 8 bases from J, with 8 bases in between. The DNA read from the CDR3 is TGCGCCAGCAGCTTGGGACATGTCGAAAAA. Protein sequence: CASSLGHVEK. The whole CDR3 sequence is CASSLGHVEKLFF.

This clone was recorded at least ten times. Coverage ceases 3 residues before the CDR3 finishes, and the germline J gene fills in the end. The J gene is TRBJ2-5, the V gene TRBV12-3 or TRBV12-4; possibly TRBD1 for D (6 bases). This CDR3 contains 16 residues. Trimming took 6 bases from V and 5 from J, leaving 22 bases between them. The part of the CDR3 DNA that was read is TGTGCCAGCAGGCCAACCGGGGCCAGGGGCGACGAGACC. This gives the protein CASRPTGARGDET. The full CDR3 protein is CASRPTGARGDETQYF.

This clone came up many times. From the germline J gene comes the end of the CDR3, since the read stops 3 residues before it. V and J are TRBV28 and TRBJ2-2; 8 bases align to TRBD2. Looked up from germline, CDR1 is MDHEN and CDR2 is SYDVKM. J gave up 2 bases and V 2 bases, and 4 bases lay outside the gene matches. This CDR3 is 16 amino acids long. CDR3 DNA, as far as it was read: TGTGCCAGCAGTTTAGCGGGAGGTTTCAACACCGGGGAG. Its protein is CASSLAGGFNTGE. The full CDR3 reads CASSLAGGFNTGELFF.

This clone came up many times. The covered CDR3 bases are TGCGCCAGCAGTGCAGGGACTAGCGGGACCTCCTACAATGAG. This gives the protein CASSAGTSGTSYNE. The complete CDR3 sequence is CASSAGTSGTSYNEQFF. The rearrangement uses TRBV10-1 and TRBJ2-1; 13 nucleotides match TRBD2. Sequencing ends 3 residues short of the CDR3 end; the germline J gene provides the rest. The CDR3 loop spans 17 amino acids. Germline-derived CDR1 and CDR2 are WNHNN and SYGVQD (reference sequence). The J segment lost 0 bases and the V segment lost 4 bases, leaving 3 bases of the junction unmatched.

This clone showed up many times. The read ends 3 residues early relative to the CDR3; the germline J gene fills the gap. This chain joins TRBV2 and TRBJ1-3; 11 positions match TRBD1. The CDR3 loop spans 14 amino acids. Losses at the gene ends were 3 bases for V and 7 bases for J; bases not matched to a gene: 2. Germline V gives CDR1 SNHLY, CDR2 FYNNEI. Partial CDR3 DNA: TGTGCCAGCAGTGATTGGGACAGGGGGAACACC. It is translated as CASSDWDRGNT. The entire CDR3 sequence reads CASSDWDRGNTIYF.

This clone was detected many times. The read finishes 3 residues shy of the CDR3 end, and the germline J gene is used to complete it. The chain recombines TRBV13 with TRBJ2-3, with TRBD2 identical over 10 bases. Germline-derived CDR1 and CDR2 are PRHDT and FYEKMQ (reference sequence). Trimming removed 0 bases from V and 1 base from J; junction bases left unmatched: 10. The CDR3 totals 19 residues. The sequenced CDR3 bases are TGTGCCAGCAGCTTAGGGTCGATCGGGCTAGCGGGAGGCACAGATACG. Translation gives CASSLGSIGLAGGTDT. The whole CDR3 region reads CASSLGSIGLAGGTDTQYF.

Many counts were recorded for this clone. The CDR3 end lies 3 residues beyond the end of the read and is filled in from the germline J gene. The V gene is TRBV5-1, the J gene TRBJ2-3, with D tentatively TRBD1 (6 bases). Trimming took 0 bases from V and 2 from J, leaving 7 bases between them. The germline V gene encodes CDR1 SGHRS and CDR2 YFSETQ. This CDR3 contains 14 residues. The sequenced part of the CDR3 DNA is TGCGCCAGCAGCTTGGGGACAGCCACAGATACG. Translating it yields CASSLGTATDT. The whole CDR3 sequence reads CASSLGTATDTQYF.

This clone was seen many times. The read stops 3 residues short of the end of the CDR3; the missing end is completed from the germline J gene. The chain is built from TRBV14 and TRBJ2-7; 8 nucleotides match TRBD1. The CDR3 is 16 amino acids. Germline values: CDR1 SGHDN, CDR2 FVKESK. V shed 4 bases, J shed 4 bases, and the junction held 12 bases outside the gene matches. CDR3 sequence reads: CASSPTGQGQTYEQYF. Partial CDR3 DNA: TGTGCCAGCAGCCCAACAGGACAGGGTCAGACTTACGAG.

The sample holds many counts of this clone. The part of the CDR3 DNA that was read is TGTGCCAGCAGTTTACTGACTAGCGGGTACACAGATACG. The encoded protein is CASSLLTSGYTDT. The full CDR3 sequence reads CASSLLTSGYTDTQYF. The chain couples TRBV28 to TRBJ2-3, with 10 bases fitting TRBD2. Read sequence stops 3 residues before the CDR3 end, and the germline J gene provides the missing end. The J segment lost 2 bases and the V segment lost 2 bases, leaving 4 bases of the junction unmatched. The CDR3 length is 16 residues. Germline lookup yields CDR1 MDHEN and CDR2 SYDVKM.

This clone was found many times. The CDR3 end falls 3 residues outside the read, so it is completed with the germline J gene. The chain has TRBV28 and TRBJ2-1; 8 positions match TRBD2. The J segment lost 3 bases and the V segment lost 6 bases, leaving 7 bases of the junction unmatched. The length of the CDR3 is 15 residues. In germline, CDR1 is MDHEN, CDR2 SYDVKM. The DNA read from the CDR3 is TGTGCCAGCAGCCCCGGTAGCGGGGTCTACAATGAG. Translated, it gives CASSPGSGVYNE. The CDR3 as a whole reads CASSPGSGVYNEQFF.

Note on this clone: The sequence runs out 3 residues before the end of the CDR3; the remainder is reconstructed from the germline J gene. V and J are TRBV11-2 and TRBJ2-7; 8 nucleotides match TRBD2. CDR1 is SGHAT, CDR2 FQNNGV, per germline. The ends lost 2 bases at V and 5 bases at J; junction bases unmatched: 8. The length of the CDR3 is 15 residues. The CDR3 sequence is CASSLFGTSSDEQYF. CDR3 bases read: TGTGCCAGCAGCTTATTCGGGACTAGTAGCGACGAG. Supplemented by reference TRBV11-2 and TRBJ2-7, the full variable domain reads EAGVAQSPRYKIIEKRQSVAFWCNPISGHATLYWYQQILGQGPKLLIQFQNNGVVDDSQLPKDRFSAERLKGVDSTLKIQPAKLEDSAVYLCASSLFGTSSDEQYFGPGTRLTVT.

In its sample, this clone was seen many times. The CDR3 sequence is CASSSRRGGETQYF. The sequenced part of the CDR3 DNA is TGTGCCAGCAGCTCCCGCCGGGGAGGGGAGACC. The genes are TRBV11-3 and TRBJ2-5; 7 nucleotides match TRBD2. The read terminates 3 residues before the CDR3 end, so the remaining end is supplied by the germline J gene. The CDR3 runs to 14 residues. The germline gives CDR1 SGHNT, CDR2 YENEEA. Trimming removed 4 bases from V and 5 bases from J; junction bases left unmatched: 7.

This clone was recorded at least ten times. The read gets to within 3 residues of the CDR3 end, and the germline J gene fills in the rest. The chain carries TRBV14 and TRBJ1-5; 8 bases line up with TRBD1. Germline loops: CDR1 SGHDN, CDR2 FVKESK. This CDR3 has 14 amino acids. The ends lost 8 bases at V and 3 bases at J; junction bases unmatched: 6. CDR3: CASSPGGVNQPQHF. The CDR3 DNA, read in part, is TGTGCCAGCTCCCCAGGGGGCGTCAATCAGCCC.

This clone has ten or more counts. The read ends 3 residues before the CDR3 terminus; that terminus is restored from the germline J gene. This chain connects TRBV12-3 or TRBV12-4 to TRBJ1-4; 9 nucleotides agree with TRBD1. With 5 bases clipped from V and 8 bases from J, the junction kept 9 bases outside the gene matches. This CDR3 has 15 amino acids. The CDR3 sequence: CASSQGDRVGEKLFF. CDR3 bases read: TGTGCCAGCAGTCAAGGGGACAGGGTCGGGGAAAAA.

This clone has at least ten counts. The read terminates 3 residues ahead of where the CDR3 ends, so the germline J gene completes it. The J gene is TRBJ2-3, the V gene TRBV7-3, with TRBD2 matching over 13 bases. V was pared by 5 bases and J by 4 bases, with 6 bases of the junction left unmatched. CDR1 SGHTA and CDR2 FQGTGA come from the germline V gene. The CDR3 is 16 amino acids. Partial CDR3 DNA: TGTGCCAGCAGCCGCGGACTAGCGGGAGTCCCAGATACG. Its translation is CASSRGLAGVPDT. The full CDR3 is CASSRGLAGVPDTQYF.

The table lists this clone with many counts. The CDR3 end falls 3 residues outside the read, so it is completed with the germline J gene. The V gene is TRBV5-5, the J gene TRBJ2-3; 7 positions agree with TRBD2. Germline CDR1 and CDR2: SGHKS and YYEKEE (reference sequence). The CDR3 totals 14 residues. V lost 0 bases, J lost 6 bases, and 4 bases stayed unmatched. The CDR3 is CASSLASSGDTQYF. The sequenced part of the CDR3 DNA is TGTGCCAGCAGCTTGGCCAGTAGCGGGGATACG.

This clone was seen repeatedly, ten times or more. The CDR3 goes on 3 residues after the read ends, and that part is filled in from the germline J gene. The rearrangement joins TRBV20-1 to TRBJ1-2; TRBD1 is a possible D gene (5 bases). The CDR3 is 13 residues long. From germline, CDR1 is DFQATT and CDR2 SNEGSKA (reference sequence). Trimming removed 6 bases from V and 6 bases from J, with 17 bases in between. The chain's CDR3 is CSAEVVGGNGYTF. CDR3 bases read: TGCAGTGCCGAGGTGGTGGGGGGGAATGGC.

On this clone: The observed sequence ends 3 residues before the CDR3 terminus, with the missing tail filled in from the germline J gene. This rearrangement joins TRBV10-2 to TRBJ2-1; 7 bases fit TRBD1. V was clipped by 0 bases and J by 2 bases; unmatched bases: 4. CDR1 is WSHSY and CDR2 is SAAADI in the germline V gene. CDR3 length: 16 amino acids. CDR3 loop: CASSESGQETYNEQFF. The sequenced CDR3 bases are TGCGCCAGCAGTGAGTCCGGACAGGAGACCTACAATGAG.

This clone has ten or more counts. The CDR3 goes on 3 residues after the read ends, and that part is filled in from the germline J gene. The V and J genes are TRBV2 and TRBJ1-2; the D is unclear. Trimming took off 4 bases at V and 7 bases at J, with 10 bases between the two ends. The CDR3 sequence is 12 residues long. Germline values: CDR1 SNHLY, CDR2 FYNNEI. CDR3 bases read: TGTGCCAGCAGTGGGATCCAGGTTGGC. Translated: CASSGIQVG. The CDR3 as a whole reads CASSGIQVGYTF.

This clone has only a few counts. The sequenced fragment ends 3 residues before the CDR3 boundary, so the rest is inferred from the germline J gene. The chain employs TRBV7-2 and TRBJ2-7; maybe TRBD1 (6 bases). V lost 5 bases and J lost 1, with 12 bases in between. This CDR3 region has 14 residues. Germline values: CDR1 SGHTA, CDR2 FQGNSA. CDR3 DNA, as far as it was read: TGTGCCAGCAGCCCCCAGGACAGTTCCTACGAG. Its translation: CASSPQDSSYE. The complete CDR3 protein is CASSPQDSSYEQYF.

There are many counts of this clone. The germline gene is not matched at one end of the junction; a read error may be the cause. From the germline J gene comes the end of the CDR3, since the read stops 3 residues before it. This sample also contains other DNA sequences that code for the same CDR3. V is TRBV29-1 and J is TRBJ2-3; the match to TRBD1 covers 7 bases. CDR1 is SQVTM and CDR2 is ANQGSEA in the germline V gene. The CDR3 is 14 residues long. CDR3 bases read: TGTAGCTTCGCCGGGACAGTTGGCACAGATACG. It specifies CSFAGTVGTDT. The entire CDR3 reads CSFAGTVGTDTQYF.

This clone was counted ten times or more. Read data end 3 residues before the CDR3 end; the end is taken from the germline J gene. V and J are TRBV28 and TRBJ2-2; D not resolved. Trimming removed 7 bases at V and 4 bases at J, with 10 bases between. The CDR3 covers 13 residues. CDR1 is MDHEN and CDR2 is SYDVKM in the germline V gene. CDR3 region: CASISPGTGELFF. The DNA read from the CDR3 is TGTGCCAGCATTTCCCCGGGCACCGGGGAG.

This clone was counted at least ten times. Read sequence stops 3 residues before the CDR3 end, and the germline J gene provides the missing end. The chain is built from TRBV6-2 or TRBV6-3 and TRBJ2-7; 11 bases agree with TRBD2. This CDR3 has 15 residues. Germline lookup yields CDR1 MNHEY and CDR2 SVGEGT. The junction had 7 bases not matched to a gene; V was cut back by 6 bases and J by 3 bases. CDR3 DNA (partial): TGTGCCAGCAGATGGGGGACTAGCGGACGCTACGAG. This codes for CASRWGTSGRYE. The entire CDR3 sequence reads CASRWGTSGRYEQYF.

This clone has at least ten counts. The sequenced fragment ends 3 residues before the CDR3 boundary, so the rest is inferred from the germline J gene. The V call is TRBV19, the J call TRBJ2-2, with TRBD2 as a possible D gene (5 bases). The CDR3 sequence is 14 residues long. From germline, CDR1 is LNHDA and CDR2 SQIVND (reference sequence). Deletions cut 7 bases from V and 0 bases from J, with 9 bases between. The CDR3 spells CASKFSANTGELFF. CDR3 DNA, as far as it was read: TGTGCCAGTAAATTTAGCGCGAACACCGGGGAG. Based on the CDR3 plus reference TRBV19 and TRBJ2-2, the full variable domain is DGGITQSPKYLFRKEGQNVTLSCEQNLNHDAMYWYRQDPGQGLRLIYYSQIVNDFQKGDIAEGYSVSREKKESFPLTVTSAQKNPTAFYLCASKFSANTGELFFGEGSRLTVL.

Many counts were recorded for this clone. The read ends 3 residues before the CDR3 terminus; that terminus is restored from the germline J gene. The V call is TRBV4-2, the J call TRBJ1-5, with D uncertain. With 0 bases removed from V and 7 bases from J, the gap between germline ends came to 7 bases. This CDR3 spans 13 amino acids. The germline V gene encodes CDR1 LGHNA and CDR2 YNFKEQ. The sequenced part of the CDR3 DNA is TGTGCCAGCAGCCAAGATACGCGGCAGCCC. It codes for CASSQDTRQP. The whole CDR3 sequence reads CASSQDTRQPQHF.

This clone came up many times. The read finishes 3 residues shy of the CDR3 end, and the germline J gene is used to complete it. The chain recombines TRBV11-3 with TRBJ2-1, with 15 nucleotides matching TRBD2. The CDR3 is 15 residues long. Germline assignment: CDR1 SGHNT and CDR2 YENEEA. V lost 4 bases to trimming and J lost 8 bases; unmatched junction nucleotides: 3. The CDR3: CASSSGLAGGHEQFF. The sequenced part of the CDR3 DNA is TGTGCCAGCAGCTCGGGACTAGCGGGAGGACATGAG.

This clone was counted between two and nine times. This chain's CDR3 is CSAKSTSDDYNEQFF. The sequenced part of the CDR3 DNA is TGCAGTGCTAAATCGACTAGCGACGACTACAATGAG. The chain is built from TRBV20-1 and TRBJ2-1, with 8 bases matching TRBD2. The read terminates 3 residues before the CDR3 end, so the remaining end is supplied by the germline J gene. The CDR3 spans 15 residues. The germline gives CDR1 DFQATT, CDR2 SNEGSKA (reference sequence). Trimming cost V 4 bases and J 3 bases; bases outside gene matches: 8.

In this sample, this clone turned up many times. The observed sequence ends 3 residues before the CDR3 terminus, with the missing tail filled in from the germline J gene. J is TRBJ1-1 and V is TRBV12-3 or TRBV12-4; 7 bases match TRBD1. The length of the CDR3 is 12 residues. This CDR3 is CASQGVLAEAFF. The sequenced part of the CDR3 DNA is TGTGCCAGCCAGGGGGTTCTGGCAGAA.